This TCR beta chain is drawn from a study of blood T cell repertoires in COVID-19. Overall study context: Italy, Spain and the United States were the sources of the convalescent and acute COVID-19 samples.

How the authors handled the data: Quantification of nucleated cells was approximated via reference gene primer amplification. Libraries were prepared by immunoSEQ multiplex PCR; TCRdb keeps only in-frame clonotypes and omits some of them. The V and J calls and clone size were taken over from that table, and D and trimming were inferred from the DNA. Altogether roughly 7,800 clones are present, just over 85% being singletons, with the ten largest covering approximately 6.6%. The sample was peripheral blood. This sequence was found in a woman in her 50s with active or convalescent COVID-19.

Here the CDR3 DNA reads TGCGCCAGCAGCCAAGCCGGACTAGCGGGAGAGAGCTCCTACAATGAGCAGTTCTTC. This translates into CASSQAGLAGESSYNEQFF. V and J are TRBV4-3 and TRBJ2-1; 13 bases are shared with TRBD2. Germline CDR1 is LGHNA and CDR2 is YSLEER. Losses at the gene ends were 1 base for V and 0 bases for J; bases not matched to a gene: 6. The CDR3 is 19 amino acids.